The 2 T cell receptor beta chains listed next were all sequenced from one sample in a study of T cell changes during pregnancy in multiple sclerosis. Clones were read by immunoSEQ multiplex PCR, and TCRdb kept only the in-frame ones, dropping some. The top ten clones hold over 2% of a sample with some 87,000 clones, 85% to 95% of them seen once. Sample: peripheral blood, taken in the first trimester of pregnancy. Receptors were obtained from a female donor with multiple sclerosis, enrolled in a pregnancy study.

The chain is built from TRBV7-2 and TRBJ1-1; 7 bases align to TRBD1. The V segment lost 0 bases and the J segment 0 bases; nucleotides outside the gene matches: 4. The germline CDR1 and CDR2 sequences are SGHTA and FQGNSA. This CDR3 has 16 residues. CDR3 in DNA: TGTGCCAGCAGCTTAGCGGTGGGACAGCTGAACACTGAAGCTTTCTTT. Its protein product is CASSLAVGQLNTEAFF.

The V gene is TRBV7-8, the J gene TRBJ2-6; D is possibly TRBD2 (6 bases). The V end was cut by 2 bases, the J end by 0 bases, with 14 bases between. In germline, CDR1 is SGHVS, CDR2 FQNEAQ. This CDR3 is built from 18 residues. The CDR3 coding sequence is TGTGCCAGCAGCTTACCTCGGAGGGCAGACTCTGGGGCCAACGTCCTGACTTTC. Translated: CASSLPRRADSGANVLTF.